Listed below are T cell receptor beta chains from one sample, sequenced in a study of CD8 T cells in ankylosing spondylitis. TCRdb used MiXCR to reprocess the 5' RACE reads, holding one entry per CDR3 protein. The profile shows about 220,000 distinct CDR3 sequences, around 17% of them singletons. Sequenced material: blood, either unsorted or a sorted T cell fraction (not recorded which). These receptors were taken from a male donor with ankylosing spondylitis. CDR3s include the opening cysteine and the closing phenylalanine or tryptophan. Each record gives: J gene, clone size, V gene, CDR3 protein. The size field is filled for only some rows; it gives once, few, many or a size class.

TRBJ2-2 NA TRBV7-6 CASSLVKDIKNTGELFF
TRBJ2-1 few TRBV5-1 CASSLGAGGESEQFF
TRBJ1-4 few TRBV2 CASTGRDDEKLFF
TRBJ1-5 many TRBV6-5 CASSSVGVFNQPQHF
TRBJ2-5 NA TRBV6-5 CASRNPGETQYF
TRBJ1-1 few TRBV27 CASSAYGGRPGAEAFF
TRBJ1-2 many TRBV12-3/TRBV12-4 CASSFGLGGYTF
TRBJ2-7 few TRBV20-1 CSARVSGTYEQYF
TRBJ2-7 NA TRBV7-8 CASSLVGTGSDEQYF
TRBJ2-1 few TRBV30 CAAGDSYNEQFF
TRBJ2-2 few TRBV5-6 CASSLWSGAPNTGELFF
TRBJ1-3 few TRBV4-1 CASSQEGPNSGNTIYF
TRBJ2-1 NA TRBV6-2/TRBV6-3 CASSLLAEGAHNEQFF
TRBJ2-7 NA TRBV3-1 CASSQDKQYYEQYF
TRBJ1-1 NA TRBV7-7 CASSLWGGENTEAFF